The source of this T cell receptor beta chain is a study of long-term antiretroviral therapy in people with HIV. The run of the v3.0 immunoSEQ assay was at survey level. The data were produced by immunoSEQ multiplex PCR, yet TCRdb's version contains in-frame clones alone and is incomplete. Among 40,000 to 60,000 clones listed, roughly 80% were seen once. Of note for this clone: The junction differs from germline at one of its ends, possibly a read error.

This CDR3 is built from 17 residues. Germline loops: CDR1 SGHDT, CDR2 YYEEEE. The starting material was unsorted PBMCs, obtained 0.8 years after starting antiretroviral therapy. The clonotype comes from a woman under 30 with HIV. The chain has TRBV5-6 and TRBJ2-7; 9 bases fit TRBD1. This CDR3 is CASSFEGARDRVDGGHF. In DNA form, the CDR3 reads TGTGCCAGCAGTTTCGAGGGGGCTCGGGACAGGGTAGACGGAGGGCACTTC.